What follows are 31 T cell receptor beta chains derived from one specimen sequenced in a study of shared clonotypes between healthy human individuals. Assay used: immunoSEQ multiplex PCR; TCRdb lists only in-frame clones, some missing. This sample has 600,000 or so clones, with 95% to 98% found just once. CD45RO-negative, CCR7-selected cells formed the naive CD8 fraction, which excluded terminally differentiated effector memory CD45RA+ cells. The sample consisted of naive CD8+ T cells sorted from blood. The origin of the receptors is a man aged 25 to 40 in good health.

The rearrangement joins TRBV7-8 to TRBJ2-3; maybe TRBD2 (6 bases). Germline assignment: CDR1 SGHVS and CDR2 FQNEAQ. The CDR3 totals 15 residues. V gave up 2 bases and J gave up 0 bases, with 9 bases separating them. The CDR3 DNA reads TGTGCCAGCAGCTTAATCGGGGGTAGCACAGATACGCAGTATTTT. It codes for CASSLIGGSTDTQYF.

V and J are TRBV7-9 and TRBJ1-2, with no clear D. CDR3 length equals 15 residues. Trimming shortened V by 6 bases and J by 8 bases, and 22 bases separated the two germline ends. The germline gives CDR1 SEHNR, CDR2 FQNEAQ (reference sequence). The CDR3 sequence is CASRPEQKSGNGYTF. The CDR3 DNA follows: TGTGCCAGCAGACCGGAACAGAAGAGCGGAAACGGCTACACCTTC. Filled out from reference TRBV7-9 and TRBJ1-2, the complete variable domain reads DTGVSQNPRHKITKRGQNVTFRCDPISEHNRLYWYRQTLGQGPEFLTYFQNEAQLEKSRLLSDRFSAERPKGSFSTLEIQRTEQGDSAMYLCASRPEQKSGNGYTFGSGTRLTVV.

The genes are TRBV28 and TRBJ2-2; 7 nucleotides line up with TRBD1. The CDR3 is 14 amino acids. Per the germline V gene, CDR1 is MDHEN and CDR2 is SYDVKM. J lost 4 bases, V lost 3 bases, and 2 bases had no gene match. CDR3 bases: TGTGCCAGCAGTTTGAGGGGGCCCACCGGGGAGCTGTTTTTT. This sequence encodes CASSLRGPTGELFF.

V usage is TRBV11-2 and J usage is TRBJ2-3; 7 bases are a match to TRBD1. V lost 4 bases and J lost 4; bases outside the gene matches: 8. This CDR3 has 15 amino acids. CDR1 SGHAT and CDR2 FQNNGV come from the germline V gene. For the CDR3, the DNA is TGTGCCAGCAGCTCCCCAGGGGGTTTTGCAGATACGCAGTATTTT. Its protein product is CASSSPGGFADTQYF. The whole variable domain, remainder taken from reference TRBV11-2 and TRBJ2-3, is EAGVAQSPRYKIIEKRQSVAFWCNPISGHATLYWYQQILGQGPKLLIQFQNNGVVDDSQLPKDRFSAERLKGVDSTLKIQPAKLEDSAVYLCASSSPGGFADTQYFGPGTRLTVL.

The chain links TRBV9 to TRBJ2-1; no reliable D call. V dropped 0 bases and J dropped 5 bases, with 6 bases sitting between them. The CDR3 runs to 13 residues. The germline V gene has CDR1 SGDLS and CDR2 YYNGEE. The CDR3 loop is CASSVDRDNEQFF. Here the CDR3 DNA reads TGTGCCAGCAGCGTAGACAGAGACAATGAGCAGTTCTTC. Full variable domain (rest looked up from reference TRBV9 and TRBJ2-1): DSGVTQTPKHLITATGQRVTLRCSPRSGDLSVYWYQQSLDQGLQFLIQYYNGEERAKGNILERFSAQQFPDLHSELNLSSLELGDSALYFCASSVDRDNEQFFGPGTRLTVL.

The chain has TRBV15 and TRBJ2-1; 7 bases agree with TRBD1. CDR3 length: 14 amino acids. Germline values: CDR1 LNHNV, CDR2 YYDKDF (reference sequence). Losses at the gene ends were 3 bases for V and 4 bases for J; bases not matched to a gene: 3. The CDR3 DNA reads as TGTGCCACCAGCAGCGGGACAGTGTACAATGAGCAGTTCTTC. Translating gives CATSSGTVYNEQFF.

The chain carries TRBV11-3 and TRBJ2-1, with 7 bases identical to TRBD2. The CDR3 totals 13 residues. The germline V gene encodes CDR1 SGHNT and CDR2 YENEEA. The ends lost 5 bases at V and 7 bases at J; junction bases unmatched: 5. In DNA form, the CDR3 reads TGTGCCAGCAGCCTGGCGGGAGAGAATGAGCAGTTCTTC. This sequence encodes CASSLAGENEQFF.

V is TRBV15 and J is TRBJ2-7, with TRBD1 as a possible D gene (6 bases). V shed 3 bases and J shed 4 bases, with 10 bases lying between them. The CDR3 totals 13 residues. Germline CDR1 reads LNHNV; CDR2 reads YYDKDF (reference sequence). The CDR3 spells CATSRDSLYEQYF. For the CDR3, the DNA is TGTGCCACCAGCAGGGACAGCTTATACGAGCAGTACTTC.

V usage is TRBV7-9 and J usage is TRBJ2-1; a possible D gene is TRBD2 (5 bases). Germline values: CDR1 SEHNR, CDR2 FQNEAQ (reference sequence). The V end lost 5 bases, the J end lost 0 bases, and 14 bases lay between the germline ends. The CDR3 length is 16 residues. The CDR3 DNA reads as TGTGCCAGCAGCCCCTCCCGGGGTAGCTCCTACAATGAGCAGTTCTTC. Amino acids: CASSPSRGSSYNEQFF.

The rearrangement joins TRBV7-3 to TRBJ2-1, with D possibly being TRBD2 (5 bases). The ends were cut back, 5 bases at V and 0 bases at J, with 11 bases in the middle. Germline V CDR1 and CDR2: SGHTA, FQGTGA. The CDR3 has 15 residues. The CDR3 DNA is TGTGCCAGCAGCGCCGGGGTTAGCTCCTACAATGAGCAGTTCTTC. Translated: CASSAGVSSYNEQFF.

The chain is built from TRBV27 and TRBJ2-3; D uncertain. Trimming cost V 9 bases and J 8 bases, with 24 bases left between them. The CDR3 has 15 amino acids. In germline, CDR1 is MNHEY, CDR2 SMNVEV (reference sequence). The DNA for the CDR3 is TGTGCCAGTACCATCCCAGGTAGTCCTCCCGGTACGCAGTATTTT. Protein sequence: CASTIPGSPPGTQYF.

This clone was seen just once. V and J are TRBV4-1 and TRBJ2-2; D remains ambiguous. The CDR3 sequence is 11 residues long. Germline CDR1 reads MGHRA; CDR2 reads YSYEKL. Trimming took off 6 bases at V and 1 base at J, with 0 bases between the two ends. The CDR3 is CASRNTGELFF. CDR3 DNA sequence: TGCGCCAGCAGGAACACCGGGGAGCTGTTTTTT.

J is TRBJ2-1 and V is TRBV29-1; D tentatively reads TRBD1 or TRBD2 (6 bases each). V lost 4 bases and J lost 6, with 13 bases in between. The V gene's germline CDR1 is SQVTM and CDR2 ANQGSEA. CDR3 length equals 13 residues. CDR3 protein: CSVAGGGLNEQFF. As DNA, the CDR3 is TGCAGCGTTGCTGGAGGGGGGCTCAATGAGCAGTTCTTC.

For the CDR3, the DNA is TGTGCCAGCAGCTCCAATCCTTGGCGGGAGACCTACGAGCAGTACTTC. This gives the protein CASSSNPWRETYEQYF. The chain has TRBV7-9 and TRBJ2-7; 7 nucleotides line up with TRBD2. The junction had 11 bases not matched to a gene; V was cut back by 4 bases and J by 2 bases. There are 16 residues in the CDR3. The V gene's germline CDR1 is SEHNR and CDR2 FQNEAQ (reference sequence).

The gene calls are TRBV27 and TRBJ2-1; possibly TRBD1 or TRBD2 for D (7 bases each). The germline CDR1 and CDR2 sequences are MNHEY and SMNVEV (reference sequence). The CDR3 has 18 amino acids. The V end lost 8 bases, the J end lost 3 bases, and 26 bases lay between the germline ends. This CDR3 reads CASGRGTEPRKNYNEQFF. In nucleotides, the CDR3 is TGTGCCAGCGGGAGGGGGACAGAGCCAAGGAAGAACTACAATGAGCAGTTCTTC.

The J gene is TRBJ2-1, the V gene TRBV9; 9 bases align to TRBD2. V shed 3 bases and J 4 bases; nucleotides not matched to a gene: 11. Germline values: CDR1 SGDLS, CDR2 YYNGEE. The CDR3 loop spans 17 amino acids. CDR3 DNA sequence: TGTGCCAGCAGCGATCCGATAGCGGGAGCATCGTACAATGAGCAGTTCTTC. Its translation: CASSDPIAGASYNEQFF.

This sequence joins TRBV4-2 and TRBJ2-7; a possible D gene is TRBD1 (6 bases). CDR1 LGHNA and CDR2 YNFKEQ come from the germline V gene. The CDR3 extends over 15 amino acids. The germline V and J ends were trimmed by 0 bases and 3 bases, with 12 bases remaining between them. CDR3 loop: CASSQEDSLSYEQYF. Written as DNA, the CDR3 is TGTGCCAGCAGCCAAGAGGACAGCTTAAGCTACGAGCAGTACTTC.

The rearrangement joins TRBV4-1 to TRBJ2-7, with TRBD1 matching 10 bases. Per germline, CDR1 MGHRA and CDR2 YSYEKL. Trimming took 0 bases from V and 2 from J; bases not matched to a gene: 4. This CDR3 has 16 residues. The DNA for the CDR3 is TGCGCCAGCAGCCAAGATGACAGGGGGCGTCCCTACGAGCAGTACTTC. Amino acid sequence: CASSQDDRGRPYEQYF.

Note on this clone: Other nucleotide sequences from this sample produce the same CDR3. This chain connects TRBV9 to TRBJ2-1; D ambiguous. The CDR3 is 13 residues long. Germline values: CDR1 SGDLS, CDR2 YYNGEE. Trimming removed 0 bases at V and 5 bases at J, with 6 bases between. CDR3: CASSVVPNNEQFF. The CDR3 DNA follows: TGTGCCAGCAGCGTAGTTCCTAACAATGAGCAGTTCTTC.

The chain uses TRBV18 and TRBJ2-1, with TRBD2 as a possible D gene (5 bases). The V gene lost 0 bases and the J gene lost 4 bases, with 16 bases spanning the gap. CDR3 length equals 17 residues. The germline gives CDR1 KGHSH, CDR2 LQKENI. CDR3 DNA: TGTGCCAGCTCACCACCGAGGACTCATATTTCATACAATGAGCAGTTCTTC. Amino acids: CASSPPRTHISYNEQFF.

V gene TRBV7-8 combines with J gene TRBJ1-4, with TRBD1 as a possible D gene (5 bases). CDR1 and CDR2 (germline): SGHVS, FQNEAQ. V was clipped by 5 bases and J by 8 bases, with 18 bases between them. CDR3 length: 15 amino acids. This chain's CDR3 is CASSGAGKEMEKLFF. The CDR3 DNA follows: TGTGCCAGCAGCGGGGCAGGGAAAGAGATGGAAAAACTGTTTTTT.

The J gene is TRBJ2-7, the V gene TRBV11-2; D gene unclear. V was cut by 2 bases and J by 2 bases, with 16 bases left in between. The CDR3 length is 16 residues. Looked up from germline, CDR1 is SGHAT and CDR2 is FQNNGV. The CDR3 nucleotides are TGTGCCAGCAGCTTAAATTATGGAGCCCCCACCTACGAGCAGTACTTC. Residues: CASSLNYGAPTYEQYF.

The rearrangement joins TRBV11-2 to TRBJ1-5; a possible D gene is TRBD1 (5 bases). The CDR3 covers 15 residues. Trimming left V 5 bases short and J 0 bases short, with 11 bases between. The V gene's germline CDR1 is SGHAT and CDR2 FQNNGV. The CDR3 DNA follows: TGTGCCAGCAGCCCCAGGGCCGGTAGCAATCAGCCCCAGCATTTT. Translating gives CASSPRAGSNQPQHF.

This chain links TRBV15 with TRBJ1-4, with D uncertain. Deletions cut 4 bases from V and 8 bases from J, with 11 bases between. The V gene's germline CDR1 is LNHNV and CDR2 YYDKDF (reference sequence). CDR3 size: 13 residues. Here the CDR3 reads CATSKGPKEKLFF. The CDR3 DNA follows: TGTGCCACCAGCAAAGGGCCAAAGGAAAAACTGTTTTTT.

The chain carries TRBV11-3 and TRBJ1-5; D is unresolved. V lost 4 bases to trimming and J lost 2 bases, with 15 bases between them. This CDR3 has 16 amino acids. Germline V gene data show CDR1 as SGHNT and CDR2 as YENEEA. Here the CDR3 reads CASSSCQRTGNQPQHF. In DNA form, the CDR3 reads TGTGCCAGCAGCTCCTGCCAGCGAACGGGCAATCAGCCCCAGCATTTT.

This clone was detected once. The chain is built from TRBV10-3 and TRBJ1-5; D uncertain. Germline CDR1 reads ENHRY; CDR2 reads SYGVKD. CDR3 length: 13 residues. V lost 3 bases to trimming and J lost 5 bases, with 8 bases between them. In nucleotides, the CDR3 is TGTGCCATCAGTGACGGGTGGGATCAGCCCCAGCATTTT. This sequence encodes CAISDGWDQPQHF.

This chain links TRBV28 with TRBJ2-7, with 12 positions matching TRBD2. CDR1 and CDR2 (germline): MDHEN, SYDVKM. The ends lost 2 bases at V and 3 bases at J; junction bases unmatched: 11. This CDR3 has 18 residues. The CDR3 protein is CASSLGLRRLAGDYEQYF. Written as DNA, the CDR3 is TGTGCCAGCAGTTTAGGGCTTCGTAGACTAGCGGGAGACTACGAGCAGTACTTC.

The genes are TRBV10-2 and TRBJ2-1; D not resolved. Trimming left V 5 bases short and J 8 bases short, with 19 bases between. CDR1 and CDR2 (germline): WSHSY, SAAADI. This CDR3 comprises 15 residues. The CDR3 reads CASSNLGNPPDEQFF. The CDR3 region has the DNA TGCGCCAGCAGTAACCTCGGAAATCCCCCCGATGAGCAGTTCTTC.

This chain connects TRBV7-9 to TRBJ1-1; TRBD1 matches 7 bases. CDR1 is SEHNR, CDR2 FQNEAQ, per germline (reference sequence). The CDR3 covers 13 residues. V was clipped by 8 bases and J by 4 bases; unmatched bases: 7. Written as DNA, the CDR3 is TGTGCCAGCCATAACCCAGGGGGCACTGAAGCTTTCTTT. As protein: CASHNPGGTEAFF.

The chain carries TRBV10-2 and TRBJ2-1; 12 bases match TRBD1. The V gene end was trimmed by 8 bases and the J gene end by 10 bases; junction bases not matched to a gene: 12. The germline CDR1 and CDR2 sequences are WSHSY and SAAADI. The CDR3 sequence is 15 residues long. The CDR3: CASGPGTGGSLEQFF. The CDR3 DNA reads TGCGCCAGCGGACCCGGGACAGGGGGCTCCTTAGAGCAGTTCTTC.

The CDR3 bases are TGTGCCAGTAACAGACGAACGATTGAAGCTTTCTTT. It encodes CASNRRTIEAFF. The chain employs TRBV7-9 and TRBJ1-1; D uncertain. Germline V gene sequence: CDR1 SEHNR, CDR2 FQNEAQ (reference sequence). Trimming took 9 bases from V and 7 from J, leaving 15 bases between them. The CDR3 length is 12 residues.